Listed below are T cell receptor beta chains from one sample, sequenced in a study of shared clonotypes between healthy human individuals. Some clones are missing from TCRdb's copy, which holds only in-frame ones; the method was immunoSEQ multiplex PCR. The sample holds roughly 2,300,000 clones; roughly 92% are singletons and the top ten take around 0.38%. Sample: naive CD4+ T cells from PBMCs. These receptors all come from a man younger than 30 in good health. Some clones in this sample may be carry-over from other donors' samples. The CDR3 runs from the conserved cysteine through the conserved F or W. The D gene is left open where the match is weak. Some rows mark clone size as missing; the rest say once, few, many or name a class of expanded clone.

v_gene: TRBV28; abundance: once; j_gene: TRBJ2-1; d_gene: TRBD2; CDR3nt: TGTGCCAGCAGTCCACCGAGTAGCGGGAAGGTTGAGCAGTTCTTC; CDR3aa: CASSPPSSGKVEQFF
v_gene: TRBV6-5; abundance: NA; j_gene: TRBJ1-2; d_gene: NA; CDR3nt: TGTGCCAGCAGTTCCCGCGTCGAATCTAACTATGGCTACACCTTC; CDR3aa: CASSSRVESNYGYTF
v_gene: TRBV28; abundance: NA; j_gene: TRBJ1-4; d_gene: NA; CDR3nt: TGTGCCAGCAGTCGGCTGAGGGCCGGGGGAACTAATGAAAAACTGTTTTTT; CDR3aa: CASSRLRAGGTNEKLFF
v_gene: TRBV5-6; abundance: NA; j_gene: TRBJ1-5; d_gene: NA; CDR3nt: TGTGCCAGCAGGAAACTCGGGGGTCCCAATCAGCCCCAGCATTTT; CDR3aa: CASRKLGGPNQPQHF
v_gene: TRBV7-3; abundance: NA; j_gene: TRBJ2-5; d_gene: NA; CDR3nt: TGTGCCAGCAGCTCCAGGGGAGCAGGGACCCAAGAGACCCAGTACTTC; CDR3aa: CASSSRGAGTQETQYF
v_gene: TRBV5-4; abundance: NA; j_gene: TRBJ2-5; d_gene: NA; CDR3nt: TGTGCCAGCAGCTTGAGACAAGGGGTGGGGGAGACCCAGTACTTC; CDR3aa: CASSLRQGVGETQYF
v_gene: TRBV6-1; abundance: once; j_gene: TRBJ2-7; d_gene: TRBD1; CDR3nt: TGTGCCAGCAGTATTCGGACAGGATCCTACGAGCAGTACTTC; CDR3aa: CASSIRTGSYEQYF
v_gene: TRBV4-1; abundance: NA; j_gene: TRBJ1-3; d_gene: NA; CDR3nt: TGCGCCAGCAGCCAAGGCCCCGGCGGAATAAGGTCTGGAAACACCATATATTTT; CDR3aa: CASSQGPGGIRSGNTIYF
v_gene: TRBV11-3; abundance: NA; j_gene: TRBJ2-1; d_gene: TRBD2; CDR3nt: TGTGCCAGCAGCTTAGTACCCTTAGCGGGGTTGTTCAATGAGCAGTTCTTC; CDR3aa: CASSLVPLAGLFNEQFF
v_gene: TRBV10-1; abundance: NA; j_gene: TRBJ2-7; d_gene: NA; CDR3nt: TGCGCCAGTTCTTCGAGCTCCTACGAGCAGTACTTC; CDR3aa: CASSSSSYEQYF
v_gene: TRBV4-1; abundance: NA; j_gene: TRBJ2-7; d_gene: TRBD2; CDR3nt: TGCGCCAGCAGCCACCCGGCCAGCGGGAGATGGGGGCAGTACTTC; CDR3aa: CASSHPASGRWGQYF
v_gene: TRBV5-4; abundance: NA; j_gene: TRBJ2-3; d_gene: NA; CDR3nt: TGTGCCAGCAGCCCGAGCACAGATACGCAGTATTTT; CDR3aa: CASSPSTDTQYF
v_gene: TRBV20-1; abundance: NA; j_gene: TRBJ1-2; d_gene: NA; CDR3nt: TGCAGTGCTGCAGGGAGACGGGGCTACACCTTC; CDR3aa: CSAAGRRGYTF
v_gene: TRBV28; abundance: NA; j_gene: TRBJ1-5; d_gene: TRBD1; CDR3nt: TGTGCCAGCAGCCCTCCCCGGGACAGGGTCGGGCAGCCCCAGCATTTT; CDR3aa: CASSPPRDRVGQPQHF
v_gene: TRBV18; abundance: NA; j_gene: TRBJ2-1; d_gene: TRBD1; CDR3nt: TGTGCCAGCTCACCACCCGGGACAGGGGAATCGGGTGAGCAGTTCTTC; CDR3aa: CASSPPGTGESGEQFF
v_gene: TRBV2; abundance: once; j_gene: TRBJ2-2; d_gene: NA; CDR3nt: TGTGCCAGCAGCGAGGGCCCCGAAGGGGAGCTGTTTTTT; CDR3aa: CASSEGPEGELFF
v_gene: TRBV27; abundance: once; j_gene: TRBJ2-5; d_gene: NA; CDR3nt: TGTGCCAGCAGTTTACTCTCAGTGAACCAAGAGACCCAGTACTTC; CDR3aa: CASSLLSVNQETQYF
v_gene: TRBV15; abundance: NA; j_gene: TRBJ2-7; d_gene: NA; CDR3nt: TGTGCCACCAGCAGGAGACTGGTCTCCTACGAGCAGTACTTC; CDR3aa: CATSRRLVSYEQYF
v_gene: TRBV30; abundance: NA; j_gene: TRBJ2-6; d_gene: NA; CDR3nt: TGTGCCTGGAGGATAGGGAAATTGGCTGGGGCCAACGTCCTGACTTTC; CDR3aa: CAWRIGKLAGANVLTF
v_gene: TRBV28; abundance: once; j_gene: TRBJ2-7; d_gene: NA; CDR3nt: TGTGCCAGCAGTTTACTTCCGGGACTTTACGAGCAGTACTTC; CDR3aa: CASSLLPGLYEQYF
v_gene: TRBV5-1; abundance: NA; j_gene: TRBJ1-5; d_gene: NA; CDR3nt: TGCGCCAGCAGCCTGGACGGGAATCAGCCCCAGCATTTT; CDR3aa: CASSLDGNQPQHF
v_gene: TRBV19; abundance: NA; j_gene: TRBJ1-1; d_gene: NA; CDR3nt: TGTGCCAGCTCCCTTCCGATGGGTACGGCTTTCTTT; CDR3aa: CASSLPMGTAFF
v_gene: TRBV9; abundance: NA; j_gene: TRBJ1-3; d_gene: NA; CDR3nt: TGTGCCAGCAGCCGGGGGGAGGGAAACACCATATATTTT; CDR3aa: CASSRGEGNTIYF
v_gene: TRBV4-1; abundance: NA; j_gene: TRBJ2-3; d_gene: TRBD2; CDR3nt: TGCGCCAGCAGTCGAACTAGCGGGAGCACAGATACGCAGTATTTT; CDR3aa: CASSRTSGSTDTQYF
v_gene: TRBV30; abundance: NA; j_gene: TRBJ1-1; d_gene: NA; CDR3nt: TGTGCCTGGAGTTCTGAGGGTCCTGAAGCTTTCTTT; CDR3aa: CAWSSEGPEAFF
v_gene: TRBV11-2; abundance: NA; j_gene: TRBJ2-2; d_gene: NA; CDR3nt: TGTGCCAGCAGCCCACTAAAGGCTTTGAACACCGGGGAGCTGTTTTTT; CDR3aa: CASSPLKALNTGELFF
v_gene: TRBV5-6; abundance: NA; j_gene: TRBJ2-3; d_gene: NA; CDR3nt: TGTGCCAGCAGCTTGCAGGGGCCAGATACGCAGTATTTT; CDR3aa: CASSLQGPDTQYF
v_gene: TRBV9; abundance: once; j_gene: TRBJ2-5; d_gene: NA; CDR3nt: TGTGCCAGCAGCCTGAGTCCCCAAGAGACCCAGTACTTC; CDR3aa: CASSLSPQETQYF